This T cell receptor beta chain was sequenced in a study of CD8 T cells in ankylosing spondylitis. TCRdb passed the 5' RACE reads through MiXCR, listing each CDR3 protein once. The repertoire includes roughly 160,000 distinct CDR3 sequences, approximately 10% of them detected once, and approximately 32% sits in the top ten. Study results and limitations: Disease-associated clones were reportedly significantly overrepresented in matched ankylosing spondylitis synovial fluid. Peripheral blood samples showed relatively rare disease-linked clones, and these clones were CD8+. Ankylosing spondylitis blood seemed to carry a telltale TCR beta motif made of roughly eight highly homologous variants.

As to this clonotype: Its antigen is currently unknown.

The V and J ends lost 7 bases and 4 bases, in that order; junction bases with no gene match: 6. The CDR3 covers 14 residues. The sample comprised blood, either unsorted or a sorted T cell fraction (not recorded which). The clonotype comes from a male donor with ankylosing spondylitis or in good health (not recorded which). V and J are TRBV12-3 or TRBV12-4 and TRBJ2-2, with 7 bases identical to TRBD1. The chain's CDR3 is CASTLGQFTGELFF. For the CDR3, the DNA is TGTGCCAGCACTTTGGGACAGTTCACCGGGGAGCTGTTTTTT.